The sample holds many counts of the clone carrying this T cell receptor beta chain. Its specificity is not known. The CDR3 runs 13 residues. CDR1 and CDR2 from the germline V gene are DFQATT and SNEGSKA (reference sequence). V was pared by 6 bases and J by 3 bases, with 12 bases between. These data originate in a study of blood T cells in healthy people across ages. Study observations and caveats: Older individuals had lower TCR beta diversity per million T cells (the decline was roughly linear).

The use of a sample-barcoded 5' primer and a J-beta primer mix characterized a second PCR of about 6 to 12 cycles. Each cDNA molecule was tagged by a template-switch adaptor that had 12 random nucleotides. TCRdb reprocessed the 5' RACE reads via MiXCR and lists one record per CDR3 protein. The data contain approximately 810,000 distinct CDR3 sequences, around 28% of them singletons. PBMCs numbering at least 7 million were isolated per sample. This sequence joins TRBV20-1 and TRBJ1-5; the D is unclear. The material sequenced was blood. This clonotype was sampled from a woman older than 75 in good health. CDR3 in amino acids: CSALGDVNQPQHF. CDR3 nucleotide sequence: TGCAGTGCCTTGGGAGACGTCAATCAGCCCCAGCATTTT.